This is a list of T cell receptor beta chains from one sample in a study of human T cells and chemical hapten exposure. TCRdb used MiXCR to reprocess the RACE reads, holding one entry per CDR3 protein. The sample consists of around 110,000 distinct CDR3 sequences, about an eighth of them appearing once. This material consisted of whole blood, taken in connection with sensitization to the hapten diphenylcyclopropenone (DPC). The receptors derive from a woman aged 45-65 years with alopecia areata. Some clones in this sample may be carry-over from other donors' samples. Both conserved end residues are part of each CDR3. Fields, in order: J gene, clone size, D gene, V gene, CDR3 DNA, CDR3 protein. A D gene is named only where the DNA matches it firmly. A clone size is listed for some rows: how often the clone was seen (once, few, many), or a class if it is expanded.

TRBJ2-2 | . | . | TRBV3-2 | TGTGCCAGCAGCCTCCTGGCGGGGGTCACCGGGGAGCTGTTTTTT | CASSLLAGVTGELFF
TRBJ1-5 | . | . | TRBV20-1 | TGCAGTGCTAGAGTCGTAACGGGTAGCAATCAGCCCCAGCATTTT | CSARVVTGSNQPQHF
TRBJ1-4 | few | . | TRBV18 | TGTGCCAGCTCACCGCAGGTTAATGAAAAACTGTTTTTT | CASSPQVNEKLFF
TRBJ1-2 | few | . | TRBV18 | TGTGCCAGCTCACCCCCTAACGACTACTATGGCTACACCTTC | CASSPPNDYYGYTF
TRBJ1-1 | many | . | TRBV18 | TGTGCCAGCTCCCCGGACAGTTACACTGAAGCTTTCTTT | CASSPDSYTEAFF
TRBJ2-4 | few | . | TRBV12-3/TRBV12-4 | TGTGCCAGCAGTTTAAGTCCTACGGGGGTCAGACTAGCCAAAAACATTCAGTACTTC | CASSLSPTGVRLAKNIQYF
TRBJ2-1 | many | . | TRBV20-1 | TGCAGTGCCAACTTCCGGGCCCTCCACGACAATGAGCAGTTCTTC | CSANFRALHDNEQFF
TRBJ1-1 | . | . | TRBV29-1 | TGCAGCTGCACAAGGGGGAACACTGAAGCTTTCTTT | CSCTRGNTEAFF
TRBJ1-1 | . | TRBD1 | TRBV28 | TGTGCCAGCAGTGCCCGACAGGGGCACACTGAAGCTTTCTTT | CASSARQGHTEAFF
TRBJ1-5 | many | TRBD1 | TRBV12-3/TRBV12-4 | TGTGCCAGCAGTCCGACGACAGGGTCGAGGAATCAGCCCCAGCATTTT | CASSPTTGSRNQPQHF
TRBJ2-6 | . | TRBD1 | TRBV20-1 | TGCAGTGCATCCGACAGGGCACGGGCAGGGGCCAACGTCCTGACTTTC | CSASDRARAGANVLTF
TRBJ1-1 | few | . | TRBV29-1 | TGCAGCGTTGTAAACAAGAACACTGAAGCTTTCTTT | CSVVNKNTEAFF
TRBJ2-2 | many | . | TRBV29-1 | TGCAGCGTTGCTCGGAGCTCGAACACCGGGGAGCTGTTTTTT | CSVARSSNTGELFF
TRBJ2-7 | few | TRBD2 | TRBV6-1 | TGTGCCAGCAGTGAAGCTTTGTCTAGCGGGATCTACGAGCAGTACTTC | CASSEALSSGIYEQYF
TRBJ2-7 | . | TRBD1 | TRBV4-1 | TGCGCCAGCAGCCGAGGGACAGCTAACAACGAGCAGTACTTC | CASSRGTANNEQYF
TRBJ2-7 | . | TRBD1 | TRBV18 | TGTGCCAGCTCACCACTAGAGACAGGGCTCTCCTACGAGCAGTACTTC | CASSPLETGLSYEQYF
TRBJ1-5 | . | . | TRBV4-1 | TGCGCCAGCAGCCAAGAATTGGTGGGCGTGAATCAGCCCCAGCATTTT | CASSQELVGVNQPQHF
TRBJ2-1 | . | . | TRBV21-1 | TGTGCCAGCCGCACGGGGCCCAATGAGCAGTTCTTC | CASRTGPNEQFF
TRBJ2-6 | . | . | TRBV28 | TGTGCCAGCAGCCCTCATGGGGCTGGGGCCAACGTCCTGACTTTC | CASSPHGAGANVLTF
TRBJ1-1 | many | . | TRBV6-5 | TGTGCCAGCAGTTACTCGACAGGAAGGACCCTCGGGACTGAAGCTTTCTTT | CASSYSTGRTLGTEAFF
TRBJ2-3 | few | . | TRBV24-1 | TGTGCCACTGCGGGACAGTGGGACACAGATACGCAGTATTTT | CATAGQWDTDTQYF
TRBJ1-4 | many | . | TRBV7-9 | TGTGCCAGCAGCCCCCAGGCCAGGGATGAAAAACTGTTTTTT | CASSPQARDEKLFF
TRBJ1-4 | . | TRBD1 | TRBV29-1 | TGCAGCGCACAGGGGGCGTTTGAAAAACTGTTTTTT | CSAQGAFEKLFF
TRBJ2-5 | few | . | TRBV7-9 | TGTGCCAGCAGCTTGAGGCGGAACCAAGAGACCCAGTACTTC | CASSLRRNQETQYF
TRBJ1-4 | few | . | TRBV7-9 | TGTGCCAGCAGTAAAGTGGAAGGGAGAGGTGAAAAACTGTTTTTT | CASSKVEGRGEKLFF
TRBJ2-7 | . | . | TRBV11-2 | TGTGCCAGCAGCCCTGGGCCAGAGCCCTCCTACGAGCAGTACTTC | CASSPGPEPSYEQYF
TRBJ2-1 | . | . | TRBV3-1 | TGTGCCAGCAGCCAAGCTCAGGGGCAAAAACTAATCTTC | CASSQAQGQKLIF
TRBJ1-1 | . | . | TRBV12-3/TRBV12-4 | TGTGCCAGCAGTTTGGCTCAGGTACGGGTGAACACTGAAGCTTTCTTT | CASSLAQVRVNTEAFF
TRBJ2-1 | few | TRBD2 | TRBV7-2 | TGTGCCAGCAGCCCCAGCGGGGGGGCAGATGAGCAGTTCTTC | CASSPSGGADEQFF
TRBJ2-5 | many | TRBD1 | TRBV9 | TGTGCCAGCAGCGTAGGAGGGACAGTTTCGACCCAGTACTTC | CASSVGGTVSTQYF
TRBJ2-7 | many | TRBD2 | TRBV20-1 | TGCAGTGCTAGAGAAGCCGGGACTAGAGACTACGAGCAGTACTTC | CSAREAGTRDYEQYF
TRBJ1-5 | . | . | TRBV28 | TGTGCCAGCAGTTCACGGACTTTCCGTTATAGTAGCAATCAGCCCCAGCATTTT | CASSSRTFRYSSNQPQHF
TRBJ2-1 | many | . | TRBV9 | TGTGCCAGCAGCGTAGTTAAGGGGCCACAGTTCTTC | CASSVVKGPQFF
TRBJ1-5 | . | TRBD1 | TRBV6-2/TRBV6-3 | TGTGCCAGCAGTACCCTGGGACAGGGCGACGATCAGCCCCAGCATTTT | CASSTLGQGDDQPQHF
TRBJ1-1 | once | TRBD1 | TRBV6-2/TRBV6-3 | TGTGCCAGCAGTTACCCGATTCCGGGACAGGGGGACACTGAAGCTTTCTTT | CASSYPIPGQGDTEAFF
TRBJ1-1 | few | TRBD1 | TRBV6-2/TRBV6-3 | TGTGCCAGCAGTTGGTCTGGGACAGGGGCGGCTTTCTTT | CASSWSGTGAAFF
TRBJ1-3 | . | . | TRBV3-1 | TGTGCCAGCAGCCAAGAAATCTATCCGAACACCATATATTTT | CASSQEIYPNTIYF
TRBJ2-5 | . | . | TRBV7-2 | TGTGCCAGCAGCCCACCTCCAGTGGAGACCCAGTACTTC | CASSPPPVETQYF
TRBJ1-1 | . | TRBD1 | TRBV6-2/TRBV6-3 | TGTGCCAGCAGGCAGGGGGCGGGGGCTGAAGCTTTCTTT | CASRQGAGAEAFF
TRBJ1-5 | many | . | TRBV20-1 | TGCAGTGCAACCGACGGAGCAGGGGTTAGCAATCAGCCCCAGCATTTT | CSATDGAGVSNQPQHF
TRBJ1-2 | . | . | TRBV12-5 | TGTGCTAGTGGTTTGGTACTGGGACACGAAACAGCCGGAAACTATGGCTACACCTTC | CASGLVLGHETAGNYGYTF
TRBJ2-3 | many | TRBD1 | TRBV6-2/TRBV6-3 | TGTGCCAGCAGTCCCCCAGACAGGGGAGGTACGCAGTATTTT | CASSPPDRGGTQYF
TRBJ1-3 | . | . | TRBV12-3/TRBV12-4 | TGTGCCAGCAGCCCGGGCGTGGAAAACACCATATATTTT | CASSPGVENTIYF
TRBJ2-1 | few | . | TRBV21-1 | TGTGCCAGCACTATGACTAGCGTCAGCGGGTGCTTTAATGAGCAGTTCTTC | CASTMTSVSGCFNEQFF
TRBJ1-6 | few | . | TRBV4-3 | TGCGCCAGCAGCCAATCAGGCAGCTCCTATAATTCACCCCTCCACTTT | CASSQSGSSYNSPLHF
TRBJ1-6 | . | . | TRBV7-6 | TGTGCCAGCAGCTTAGACCCTGTTCCCAAATCACCCCTCCACTTT | CASSLDPVPKSPLHF
TRBJ2-1 | many | . | TRBV7-6 | TGTGCCAGCAGCCCCGGACTGAATGAGCAGTTCTTC | CASSPGLNEQFF
TRBJ2-2 | few | . | TRBV27 | TGTGCCAGCAGTCCGATGTGGGGCACCGGGGAGCTGTTTTTT | CASSPMWGTGELFF